This T cell receptor beta chain is drawn from a study of blood T cell repertoires in COVID-19. Looking at the study overall: Spain, Italy and the United States supplied samples that represented acute and convalescent COVID-19.

This clone was seen only once. Method: immunoSEQ multiplex PCR; TCRdb's copy keeps in-frame clones and lacks some. The repertoire holds roughly 250,000 clones, with roughly 87% as singletons. Germline V gene sequence: CDR1 ENHRY, CDR2 SYGVKD. Trimming stripped 2 bases from V and 4 bases from J, with 17 bases between. The CDR3 runs 16 residues. Sequenced input: PBMCs or T cells enriched from blood (not recorded which). The rearrangement joins TRBV10-3 to TRBJ1-1, with TRBD1 as a possible D gene (6 bases). The clonotype originates from a woman aged 25 to 39 with acute COVID-19. The CDR3 loop is CAISESPGQRSTEAFF. The CDR3 nucleotides are TGTGCCATCAGTGAGAGCCCCGGACAGAGGAGCACTGAAGCTTTCTTT.